The present T cell receptor (beta chain) was sequenced within a study of T cell changes during pregnancy in multiple sclerosis. TCRdb's copy holds only in-frame clones and misses some; the assay was immunoSEQ multiplex PCR. The sample lists 45,000 to 55,000 clones; roughly 89% were seen once. The source of this sequence is a female donor with multiple sclerosis, enrolled in a pregnancy study. Sample: peripheral blood, taken in the first trimester of pregnancy.

CDR3 amino acids: CASSDSRQQETQYF. DNA of the CDR3: TGTGCCAGCAGTGACTCCCGACAACAAGAGACCCAGTACTTC. The V and J genes are TRBV6-4 and TRBJ2-5; D uncertain. This CDR3 is 14 amino acids long. The V gene lost 0 bases and the J gene lost 2 bases, with 7 bases spanning the gap. Germline values: CDR1 MRHNA, CDR2 SNTAGT.